Listed below are T cell receptor beta chains from one sample, sequenced in a study of T cell responses to AZD1222 COVID-19 vaccine. TCRdb's table, derived via immunoSEQ multiplex PCR, lists solely in-frame clones and lacks some. The sample has about 88,000 clones; roughly 94% are singletons. Sequences were derived from peripheral blood, sampled on day 0 of AZD1222 vaccination. The source is an adult in good health. CDR3s include the opening cysteine and the closing phenylalanine or tryptophan. Each record gives: clone size, J gene, V gene, D gene, CDR3 protein, CDR3 DNA. The D gene is left open where the match is weak. Rows may omit the clone size; those that give it use once, few, many or a size class.

- | TRBJ1-3 | TRBV2 | - | CASSVAHGSGNTIYF | TGTGCCAGCAGTGTAGCTCACGGGTCTGGAAACACCATATATTTT
- | TRBJ1-5 | TRBV19 | TRBD1 | CASSGGDSSSNQPQHF | TGTGCCAGTAGTGGCGGGGACAGTTCTAGCAATCAGCCCCAGCATTTT
- | TRBJ2-1 | TRBV4-2 | TRBD2 | CASSQDRLAGRNEQFF | TGTGCCAGCAGCCAAGATCGACTAGCGGGCAGGAATGAGCAGTTCTTC
- | TRBJ2-1 | TRBV7-2 | - | CASSWGHGGYNEQFF | TGTGCCAGCAGCTGGGGACACGGCGGGTACAATGAGCAGTTCTTC
- | TRBJ2-7 | TRBV5-6 | - | CASSLDHEQYF | TGTGCCAGCAGCCTCGACCACGAGCAGTACTTC
- | TRBJ2-7 | TRBV3-1/TRBV3-2 | TRBD2 | CASSQATSGSHEQYF | TGTGCCAGCAGCCAAGCCACTAGCGGGAGCCACGAGCAGTACTTC
- | TRBJ2-4 | TRBV2 | - | CASRTLAKNIQYF | TGTGCCAGCAGAACCCTAGCCAAAAACATTCAGTACTTC
- | TRBJ2-1 | TRBV19 | - | CASSISGDNEQFF | TGTGCCAGTAGTATTTCGGGGGACAATGAGCAGTTCTTC
- | TRBJ1-2 | TRBV28 | - | CASSGGTTYNYGYTF | TGTGCCAGCAGCGGGGGGACAACATACAACTATGGCTACACCTTC
- | TRBJ1-6 | TRBV7-2 | TRBD1 | CASSFRQGSNSPLHF | TGTGCCAGCAGCTTCAGACAGGGGAGTAATTCACCCCTCCACTTT
- | TRBJ2-3 | TRBV4-1 | - | CASSQGLLGADTQYF | TGCGCCAGCAGCCAAGGACTACTCGGGGCAGATACGCAGTATTTT
- | TRBJ2-7 | TRBV3-1/TRBV3-2 | TRBD1 | CASSHSGTGGLEQYF | TGTGCCAGCAGCCATTCAGGGACAGGGGGTTTGGAGCAGTACTTC
- | TRBJ1-1 | TRBV4-3 | - | CASSQEIYGTRPYPAFF | TGCGCCAGCAGCCAAGAGATTTACGGGACCCGCCCGTATCCGGCTTTCTTT
few | TRBJ1-3 | TRBV5-1 | - | CASRQDGNTIYF | TGCGCCAGCAGACAGGACGGAAACACCATATATTTT
- | TRBJ2-2 | TRBV19 | - | CASSIAGTTGELFF | TGTGCCAGTAGTATTGCGGGAACCACCGGGGAGCTGTTTTTT
- | TRBJ2-2 | TRBV9 | - | CASSGTGTPTGELFF | TGTGCCAGCAGCGGGACCGGGACCCCAACCGGGGAGCTGTTTTTT
- | TRBJ2-6 | TRBV5-4 | TRBD1 | CASSLTGAGANVLTF | TGTGCCAGCAGCTTGACAGGGGCTGGGGCCAACGTCCTGACTTTC
- | TRBJ1-2 | TRBV28 | TRBD1 | CASSLGDRGRRGYTF | TGTGCCAGCAGTTTGGGGGACAGGGGGCGAAGAGGCTACACCTTC
- | TRBJ2-5 | TRBV29-1 | - | CSVGITGRMETQYF | TGCAGCGTTGGGATTACAGGGAGGATGGAGACCCAGTACTTC
- | TRBJ2-2 | TRBV4-2 | - | CASSPEQGGELFF | TGTGCCAGCAGCCCAGAACAGGGCGGGGAGCTGTTTTTT
once | TRBJ2-3 | TRBV15 | TRBD2 | CATTRGRAASGSDTQYF | TGTGCCACCACCCGAGGTCGGGCGGCTAGCGGGAGTGATACGCAGTATTTT
- | TRBJ2-1 | TRBV6-6 | - | CASAMTPSGQFF | TGTGCCAGCGCAATGACCCCATCGGGGCAGTTCTTC
- | TRBJ2-5 | TRBV6-5 | - | CASSYSSGRQTQYF | TGTGCCAGCAGTTACTCGTCAGGGAGGCAGACCCAGTACTTC
- | TRBJ1-1 | TRBV7-9 | TRBD1 | CASSLGQGASEAFF | TGTGCCAGCAGCTTAGGGCAGGGGGCTTCTGAAGCTTTCTTT
- | TRBJ2-3 | TRBV29-1 | - | CSVEEWTAGSASDTQYF | TGCAGCGTTGAAGAGTGGACAGCGGGAAGCGCTTCTGATACGCAGTATTTT
- | TRBJ1-5 | TRBV24-1 | - | CATSDSSNQPQHF | TGTGCCACCAGTGATTCTAGCAATCAGCCCCAGCATTTT
- | TRBJ2-3 | TRBV6-2/TRBV6-3 | - | CASSYGRTGADTQYF | TGTGCCAGCAGTTACGGACGGACGGGGGCAGATACGCAGTATTTT
- | TRBJ2-7 | TRBV20-1 | - | CSASNGQEQYF | TGCAGTGCTAGTAACGGTCAGGAGCAGTACTTC
- | TRBJ2-7 | TRBV6-5 | TRBD1 | CASSYSVGGLYEQYF | TGTGCCAGCAGTTACTCGGTAGGGGGCCTCTACGAGCAGTACTTC
- | TRBJ2-1 | TRBV6-5 | - | CASSYGPTYRKFF | TGTGCCAGCAGTTACGGGCCGACCTATAGGAAGTTCTTC
- | TRBJ2-7 | TRBV6-5 | - | CASRRVEQYF | TGTGCCAGCAGACGGGTGGAGCAGTACTTC
- | TRBJ2-1 | TRBV27 | - | CASSLPLGAGLNEQFF | TGTGCCAGCAGTTTACCACTGGGGGCAGGGTTGAATGAGCAGTTCTTC
- | TRBJ1-3 | TRBV6-5 | - | CASSYSAGRSGNTIYF | TGTGCCAGCAGTTACTCGGCGGGACGCTCTGGAAACACCATATATTTT
- | TRBJ2-5 | TRBV3-1/TRBV3-2 | TRBD2 | CASSQDVAGVSQYF | TGTGCCAGCAGCCAAGATGTTGCGGGAGTATCCCAGTACTTC
- | TRBJ2-1 | TRBV6-2/TRBV6-3 | - | CASSCTSYNCEQFF | TGTGCCAGCAGTTGTACTTCGTATAACTGTGAGCAGTTCTTC
- | TRBJ2-3 | TRBV25-1 | - | CASSERAGSTDTQYF | TGTGCCAGCAGTGAGAGGGCTGGGAGCACAGATACGCAGTATTTT
- | TRBJ1-3 | TRBV4-1 | - | CASSRTGFVAGNTIYF | TGCGCCAGCAGCCGAACAGGGTTTGTAGCTGGAAACACCATATATTTT
once | TRBJ2-1 | TRBV19 | TRBD2 | CASTPTSGFYNEQFF | TGTGCCAGTACCCCGACTAGCGGCTTCTACAATGAGCAGTTCTTC
- | TRBJ2-1 | TRBV7-2 | - | CASSQPTRPGEQFF | TGTGCCAGCAGCCAGCCGACCCGTCCAGGGGAGCAGTTCTTC
- | TRBJ1-1 | TRBV7-3 | - | CASSSDRNTEAFF | TGTGCCAGCAGCTCCGATAGGAACACTGAAGCTTTCTTT
- | TRBJ2-7 | TRBV5-1 | - | CASSLAGEEQYF | TGCGCCAGCAGCTTGGCAGGGGAGGAGCAGTACTTC
- | TRBJ1-3 | TRBV7-6 | - | CASSLSGRSSGNTIYF | TGTGCCAGCAGCTTAAGCGGGAGGAGCTCTGGAAACACCATATATTTT
- | TRBJ1-6 | TRBV6-4 | - | CASSVVRELEDNSPLHF | TGTGCCAGCAGCGTTGTTAGAGAGCTTGAGGATAATTCACCCCTCCACTTT
- | TRBJ2-7 | TRBV11-1 | - | CASSRQDYEQYF | TGTGCCAGCAGCCGACAGGACTACGAGCAGTACTTC
- | TRBJ1-1 | TRBV6-5 | TRBD1 | CASSYSGTGEAFF | TGTGCCAGCAGTTACTCCGGGACAGGTGAAGCTTTCTTT
- | TRBJ2-7 | TRBV4-1 | - | CASSHLHAALTYEQYF | TGCGCCAGCAGCCACCTACACGCAGCCCTCACCTACGAGCAGTACTTC
once | TRBJ2-1 | TRBV11-2 | - | CASSSDALQYNEQFF | TGTGCCAGCAGCTCCGATGCACTTCAGTACAATGAGCAGTTCTTC
- | TRBJ2-2 | TRBV6-2/TRBV6-3 | TRBD2 | CASRPPGLAGYTGELFF | TGTGCCAGCAGGCCTCCGGGACTAGCGGGGTACACCGGGGAGCTGTTTTTT
once | TRBJ2-2 | TRBV4-3 | - | CASSQVAENTGELFF | TGCGCCAGCAGCCAAGTTGCCGAAAACACCGGGGAGCTGTTTTTT
- | TRBJ2-7 | TRBV5-1 | - | CASSLGGTAAGEQYF | TGCGCCAGCAGCTTGGGAGGGACGGCAGCAGGTGAGCAGTACTTC
- | TRBJ2-6 | TRBV28 | - | CASSLGLGAGANVLTF | TGTGCCAGCAGTTTAGGTTTGGGGGCTGGGGCCAACGTCCTGACTTTC
- | TRBJ1-4 | TRBV2 | TRBD1 | CASSGQGAINEKLFF | TGTGCCAGCAGTGGGCAGGGGGCGATAAACGAAAAACTGTTTTTT
few | TRBJ1-1 | TRBV28 | - | CASRITGITEAFF | TGTGCCAGCAGAATAACAGGGATCACTGAAGCTTTCTTT